Following are 25 T cell receptor beta chains from one sample sequenced in a study of PD-1 blockade in mismatch repair-deficient tumors. Assay used: immunoSEQ multiplex PCR; TCRdb lists only in-frame clones, some missing. The data hold roughly 80,000 clones, with about 85% observed a single time. The source material was peripheral blood, sampled 12 weeks after starting pembrolizumab. The source is an adult with mismatch repair-deficient cancer.

V and J are TRBV11-2 and TRBJ2-7; 10 bases match TRBD1. Germline trimming cut 7 bases from V and 5 bases from J; bases unmatched to any gene: 11. The length of the CDR3 is 15 residues. Per the germline V gene, CDR1 is SGHAT and CDR2 is FQNNGV. The CDR3 sequence is CASNGRGTGDDEQYF. CDR3 bases: TGTGCCAGCAACGGGCGTGGGACAGGGGATGACGAGCAGTACTTC.

V and J are TRBV18 and TRBJ2-7; D gene ambiguous. The V gene's germline CDR1 is KGHSH and CDR2 LQKENI. Trimming shortened V by 3 bases and J by 4 bases, and 7 bases separated the two germline ends. The CDR3 length is 12 residues. This CDR3 is CASSPSPYEQYF. The CDR3 coding sequence is TGTGCCAGCTCACCCTCACCTTACGAGCAGTACTTC.

The chain is built from TRBV28 and TRBJ1-1; maybe TRBD1 (6 bases). Germline CDR1 is MDHEN and CDR2 is SYDVKM. Trimming took 8 bases from V and 7 from J, leaving 14 bases between them. The CDR3 runs to 12 residues. The CDR3 DNA is TGTGCCAGCGTGCGGGGGCTTCTTGAAGCTTTCTTT. This translates into CASVRGLLEAFF.

This chain uses TRBV5-1 with TRBJ1-3; no definite D call. The CDR3 runs to 15 residues. Per germline, CDR1 SGHRS and CDR2 YFSETQ. Trimming took 0 bases from V and 1 from J, leaving 8 bases between them. The CDR3 region is CASSLAAGSGNTIYF. The CDR3 DNA sequence: TGCGCCAGCAGCTTGGCCGCGGGTTCTGGAAACACCATATATTTT.

The CDR3 loop reads CASSLGLELETQYF. For the CDR3, the DNA is TGTGCCAGCAGCTTGGGACTAGAGCTAGAGACCCAGTACTTC. The gene calls are TRBV7-2 and TRBJ2-5, with 8 positions matching TRBD2. This CDR3 contains 14 residues. Trimming at V came to 3 bases and at J to 4 bases, leaving 4 bases not matched to a gene. The germline V gene has CDR1 SGHTA and CDR2 FQGNSA.

This clone was seen only a few times. V usage is TRBV4-1 and J usage is TRBJ1-2; D is ambiguous. CDR1 and CDR2 (germline): MGHRA, YSYEKL. Between the trimmed V and J ends, which lost 0 bases and 5 bases, there was a span of 13 bases. The length of the CDR3 is 15 residues. Written as DNA, the CDR3 is TGCGCCAGCAGCCAAGACCCTCGGCAGATATATGGCTACACCTTC. Translated, it gives CASSQDPRQIYGYTF.

The chain couples TRBV5-1 to TRBJ2-3; 10 bases align to TRBD2. The germline V gene has CDR1 SGHRS and CDR2 YFSETQ. This CDR3 spans 16 amino acids. J lost 2 bases, V lost 0 bases, and 3 bases had no gene match. As DNA, the CDR3 is TGCGCCAGCAGCTTGGGGACTAGCGGTTTCACAGATACGCAGTATTTT. Its protein product is CASSLGTSGFTDTQYF. Full variable domain (remainder filled in from reference TRBV5-1 and TRBJ2-3): KAGVTQTPRYLIKTRGQQVTLSCSPISGHRSVSWYQQTPGQGLQFLFEYFSETQRNKGNFPGRFSGRQFSNSRSEMNVSTLELGDSALYLCASSLGTSGFTDTQYFGPGTRLTVL.

CDR3 in amino acids: CASSVGFGTSYEQYF. CDR3 in DNA: TGTGCCAGCAGCGTAGGGTTTGGGACCTCCTACGAGCAGTACTTC. J is TRBJ2-7 and V is TRBV9, with D possibly being TRBD1 or TRBD2 (5 bases each). The germline V gene encodes CDR1 SGDLS and CDR2 YYNGEE. With 0 bases removed from V and 0 bases from J, the gap between germline ends came to 10 bases. The CDR3 totals 15 residues.

The J gene is TRBJ2-2, the V gene TRBV9, with a weak D call TRBD1 (6 bases). This CDR3 is built from 13 residues. V gave up 1 base and J gave up 6 bases, with 7 bases separating them. CDR1 SGDLS and CDR2 YYNGEE come from the germline V gene. DNA of the CDR3: TGTGCCAGCAGCGTAACAGGGTCCGGGGAGCTGTTTTTT. Amino acids: CASSVTGSGELFF.

The rearrangement uses TRBV20-1 and TRBJ2-1; maybe TRBD2 (5 bases). V was trimmed by 5 bases and J by 6 bases, leaving 8 bases between them. This CDR3 has 11 residues. The germline CDR1 and CDR2 sequences are DFQATT and SNEGSKA (reference sequence). The CDR3 spells CSARLLNEQFF. As DNA, the CDR3 is TGCAGTGCTCGACTACTCAATGAGCAGTTCTTC.

Of note for this clone: The junction differs from germline at one of its ends, possibly a read error. The chain employs TRBV7-7 and TRBJ2-5, with no clear D. Germline V CDR1 and CDR2: SSHAT, FNYEAQ (reference sequence). CDR3 length: 11 amino acids. The CDR3 loop is CASSKGETQYF. In DNA, the CDR3 is TGTGCTAGCAGCAAGGGAGAGACCCAGTACTTC.

This clone came up once. The chain carries TRBV11-2 and TRBJ2-7, with D possibly matching TRBD1 (6 bases). Deletions cut 5 bases from V and 4 bases from J, with 12 bases between. This CDR3 has 13 residues. Germline V CDR1 and CDR2: SGHAT, FQNNGV. The CDR3 region has the DNA TGTGCCAGCAGCCTGGACAGTCGTTACGAGCAGTACTTC. This codes for CASSLDSRYEQYF.

The chain recombines TRBV25-1 with TRBJ1-2, with D unresolved. V was clipped by 3 bases and J by 4 bases, with 21 bases between them. The CDR3 contains 17 residues. Per germline, CDR1 MGHDK and CDR2 SYGVNS. CDR3: CASSEGWQPSPRYGYTF. CDR3 nucleotides: TGTGCCAGCAGTGAGGGGTGGCAGCCCAGCCCCCGCTATGGCTACACCTTC.

CDR3 protein: CASSLAPTSNQPQHF. The CDR3 DNA reads as TGTGCCAGCAGCTTAGCGCCCACAAGCAATCAGCCCCAGCATTTT. The rearrangement joins TRBV7-2 to TRBJ1-5; D gene ambiguous. CDR1 is SGHTA, CDR2 FQGNSA, per germline. V was trimmed by 0 bases and J by 1 base, leaving 7 bases between them. The CDR3 consists of 15 residues.

This chain links TRBV19 with TRBJ2-3; 10 bases fit TRBD2. With V trimmed by 10 bases and J by 6 bases, 10 bases remained unmatched. The CDR3 runs 14 residues. CDR1 and CDR2 from the germline V gene are LNHDA and SQIVND (reference sequence). CDR3 residues: CATSLAGNTDTQYF. In DNA, the CDR3 is TGTGCCACTTCACTAGCGGGGAATACGGATACGCAGTATTTT.

The CDR3 nucleotides read TGCGCCAGCAGCCTTGACAGGGGACTGAACACTGAAGCTTTCTTT. It yields the protein CASSLDRGLNTEAFF. The gene calls are TRBV5-1 and TRBJ1-1; 8 nucleotides line up with TRBD1. CDR1 is SGHRS and CDR2 is YFSETQ in the germline V gene. With 4 bases clipped from V and 0 bases from J, the junction kept 5 bases outside the gene matches. CDR3 length: 15 amino acids.

This chain joins TRBV13 and TRBJ2-1, with a tentative D call TRBD2 (5 bases). The CDR3 is made up of 18 amino acids. Germline CDR1 PRHDT, CDR2 FYEKMQ (reference sequence). V was cut by 4 bases and J by 0 bases, with 19 bases left in between. CDR3 region: CASSSTSMRVSSYNEQFF. As DNA, the CDR3 is TGTGCCAGCAGCTCTACGTCTATGAGGGTGAGCTCCTACAATGAGCAGTTCTTC.

The V gene is TRBV19, the J gene TRBJ1-1; 10 positions match TRBD1. J was trimmed by 6 bases and V by 3 bases; bases with no gene match: 13. The CDR3 is 17 amino acids. Germline CDR1 reads LNHDA; CDR2 reads SQIVND (reference sequence). The CDR3 spells CASSILGSGTGVAEAFF. In DNA form, the CDR3 reads TGTGCCAGTAGTATCCTCGGGTCCGGGACAGGGGTGGCTGAAGCTTTCTTT.

The CDR3 nucleotides read TGCAGCGTTGATCCGGGGACGGGCTACACCTTC. As protein: CSVDPGTGYTF. The V gene is TRBV29-1, the J gene TRBJ1-2, with D tentatively TRBD1 (5 bases). V was clipped by 3 bases and J by 8 bases, with 10 bases between them. Per the germline V gene, CDR1 is SQVTM and CDR2 is ANQGSEA. The CDR3 extends over 11 amino acids.

The V gene is TRBV4-2, the J gene TRBJ1-1; D ambiguous. The CDR3 covers 14 residues. Germline lookup yields CDR1 LGHNA and CDR2 YNFKEQ. V lost 0 bases, J lost 1 base, and 6 bases lay in between. The CDR3 nucleotides read TGTGCCAGCAGCCAAGATGAGCGGAACACTGAAGCTTTCTTT. This gives the protein CASSQDERNTEAFF.

The chain uses TRBV2 and TRBJ2-1; 9 bases are a match to TRBD2. The CDR3 is 14 amino acids. After removal of 4 bases from V and 6 bases from J, the junction contained 4 bases not matched to a gene. CDR1 SNHLY and CDR2 FYNNEI come from the germline V gene. The CDR3 region is CASSGGRVRNEQFF. The CDR3 DNA reads TGTGCCAGCAGTGGCGGGAGGGTCCGCAATGAGCAGTTCTTC.

The chain joins TRBV29-1 to TRBJ1-1; maybe TRBD1 (6 bases). Germline V gives CDR1 SQVTM, CDR2 ANQGSEA. This CDR3 has 11 residues. V lost 6 bases and J lost 1, with 6 bases in between. CDR3 sequence reads: CSVGQNTEAFF. The CDR3 DNA follows: TGCAGCGTGGGACAGAACACTGAAGCTTTCTTT.

This chain uses TRBV6-6 with TRBJ2-7, with TRBD2 as a possible D gene (7 bases). This CDR3 region has 16 residues. Trimming shortened V by 2 bases and J by 3 bases, and 17 bases separated the two germline ends. Germline V gives CDR1 MNHNY, CDR2 SVGAGI (reference sequence). The CDR3 bases are TGTGCCAGCAGTTACAGCTGGGCAGGGGAGGGCTACGAGCAGTACTTC. Protein product: CASSYSWAGEGYEQYF.

V is TRBV30 and J is TRBJ1-4; 8 nucleotides match TRBD1. Germline lookup yields CDR1 GTSNPN and CDR2 SVGIG (reference sequence). V shed 5 bases and J 7 bases; nucleotides not matched to a gene: 9. This CDR3 spans 14 amino acids. The CDR3 DNA reads TGTGCCTGGGCGAGGGGCAGGGGGCTTGAAAAACTGTTTTTT. Protein: CAWARGRGLEKLFF.

CDR3 region: CASSESVGTGANVLTF. For the CDR3, the DNA is TGTGCCAGCAGTGAATCGGTCGGCACCGGGGCCAACGTCCTGACTTTC. The V call is TRBV6-1, the J call TRBJ2-6; D call uncertain. The germline V gene has CDR1 MNHNS and CDR2 SASEGT. V gave up 2 bases and J gave up 4 bases, with 12 bases separating them. The CDR3 totals 16 residues.